The 10 T cell receptor beta chains below were found in one sample sequenced in a study of cytomegalovirus exposure and HLA in healthy donors. The primer mix had 60 Vbeta and 13 Jbeta primers. Here immunoSEQ multiplex PCR was the method, and the copy in TCRdb shows in-frame clones only, minus some. The sample includes nearly 300,000 clones, 86% of them seen just once. Specimen: PBMCs. These receptors were obtained from a middle-aged man in good health and CMV-seropositive.

The chain uses TRBV27 and TRBJ2-7, with 7 bases matching TRBD1. Losses at the gene ends were 3 bases for V and 5 bases for J; bases not matched to a gene: 4. CDR1 and CDR2 (germline): MNHEY, SMNVEV (reference sequence). The CDR3 extends over 13 amino acids. The CDR3 is CASSFDRDDEQYF. CDR3 sequence (DNA): TGTGCCAGCAGTTTCGACAGGGACGACGAGCAGTACTTC.

The rearrangement uses TRBV6-1 and TRBJ1-2, with D perhaps matching TRBD1 (5 bases). V dropped 2 bases and J dropped 6 bases, with 13 bases sitting between them. From germline, CDR1 is MNHNS and CDR2 SASEGT. The CDR3 consists of 14 residues. CDR3 in amino acids: CASSEYSGRDGYTF. The CDR3 coding sequence is TGTGCCAGCAGTGAATATTCAGGGAGGGATGGCTACACCTTC.

J is TRBJ2-1 and V is TRBV11-2, with a tentative D call TRBD1 (5 bases). V lost 1 base and J lost 0, with 10 bases in between. The CDR3 runs to 16 residues. Germline CDR1 SGHAT, CDR2 FQNNGV. CDR3 loop: CASSLARGSSYNEQFF. The CDR3 bases are TGTGCCAGCAGCTTAGCTAGGGGAAGCTCCTACAATGAGCAGTTCTTC.

The V gene is TRBV4-1, the J gene TRBJ2-1, with 11 nucleotides matching TRBD1. The germline V gene encodes CDR1 MGHRA and CDR2 YSYEKL. The CDR3 has 17 amino acids. The V gene end was trimmed by 0 bases and the J gene end by 3 bases; junction bases not matched to a gene: 4. The CDR3 DNA reads TGCGCCAGCAGCCAAGATCGGGACAGGGGGAGCTACAATGAGCAGTTCTTC. Its translation: CASSQDRDRGSYNEQFF.

The chain is built from TRBV14 and TRBJ2-1, with a weak D call TRBD1 (5 bases). Trimming removed 4 bases from V and 4 bases from J, with 8 bases in between. This CDR3 comprises 13 residues. CDR1 SGHDN and CDR2 FVKESK come from the germline V gene. The CDR3 DNA is TGTGCCAGCAGCCGACAGTCTTACAATGAGCAGTTCTTC. This sequence encodes CASSRQSYNEQFF.

The gene calls are TRBV29-1 and TRBJ1-2, with TRBD1 identical over 8 bases. Germline assignment: CDR1 SQVTM and CDR2 ANQGSEA. This CDR3 region has 17 residues. V lost 4 bases to trimming and J lost 2 bases; unmatched junction nucleotides: 15. The CDR3 sequence is CSVGAKGQGLANYGYTF. Here the CDR3 DNA reads TGCAGCGTTGGTGCTAAAGGACAGGGTTTGGCCAACTATGGCTACACCTTC.

A few counts support this clone. The chain couples TRBV7-3 to TRBJ1-1; 11 nucleotides line up with TRBD1. CDR1 and CDR2 (germline): SGHTA, FQGTGA. V gave up 6 bases and J gave up 5 bases; unmatched junction bases: 2. The CDR3 totals 13 residues. The DNA of the CDR3 is TGTGCCAGCAGACGGGACAGGGGGACTGAAGCTTTCTTT. This translates into CASRRDRGTEAFF.

The chain employs TRBV18 and TRBJ2-1; the match to TRBD2 covers 9 bases. This CDR3 region has 17 residues. V trimming: 1 base; J trimming: 0 bases; junction bases outside the gene matches: 4. Germline lookup yields CDR1 KGHSH and CDR2 LQKENI. Here the CDR3 reads CASSPLTSGSSYNEQFF. The DNA for the CDR3 is TGTGCCAGCTCACCACTGACTAGCGGAAGCTCCTACAATGAGCAGTTCTTC.

V and J are TRBV13 and TRBJ2-7; maybe TRBD1 (6 bases). CDR1 and CDR2 from the germline V gene are PRHDT and FYEKMQ (reference sequence). The CDR3 is 13 residues long. Trimming removed 3 bases at V and 7 bases at J, with 13 bases between. The CDR3 reads CASSFRDTGEQYF. The CDR3 DNA reads TGTGCCAGCAGCTTCCGGGACACGGGGGAGCAGTACTTC.

This rearrangement joins TRBV29-1 to TRBJ2-3; D is possibly TRBD2 (5 bases). The V gene lost 3 bases and the J gene lost 3 bases, with 7 bases spanning the gap. From germline, CDR1 is SQVTM and CDR2 ANQGSEA. CDR3 length: 12 amino acids. The CDR3 sequence is CSVEGVTDTQYF. CDR3 DNA sequence: TGCAGCGTTGAGGGAGTGACAGATACGCAGTATTTT.